This T cell receptor beta chain came from a study of cytomegalovirus exposure and HLA in healthy donors. In the PCR, 60 Vbeta and 13 Jbeta primers were used. Sequenced by immunoSEQ multiplex PCR; TCRdb stores in-frame clones only, minus some. Of roughly 45,000 clones in the sample, 70% to 80% are singletons; the top ten hold roughly 1.4%. Study observations and caveats: There were some public TCRs occurring in many donors, but most TCR sequences were rare. Judged likely to be a sequencing artifact was a cluster of highly shared sequence variants.

In the case of this clone: Its specificity is unknown.

Trimming at V came to 5 bases and at J to 5 bases, leaving 4 bases not matched to a gene. Germline CDR1 reads SGHRS; CDR2 reads YFSETQ. CDR3 length: 14 amino acids. The clonotype originates from a man aged 25-45 years in good health and CMV-seronegative. The sequenced material came from PBMCs. The chain is built from TRBV5-1 and TRBJ2-2; TRBD1 agrees at 9 bases. The DNA of the CDR3 is TGCGCCAGCAGTACCGGACAGGGGACCGGGGAGCTGTTTTTT. Residues: CASSTGQGTGELFF.